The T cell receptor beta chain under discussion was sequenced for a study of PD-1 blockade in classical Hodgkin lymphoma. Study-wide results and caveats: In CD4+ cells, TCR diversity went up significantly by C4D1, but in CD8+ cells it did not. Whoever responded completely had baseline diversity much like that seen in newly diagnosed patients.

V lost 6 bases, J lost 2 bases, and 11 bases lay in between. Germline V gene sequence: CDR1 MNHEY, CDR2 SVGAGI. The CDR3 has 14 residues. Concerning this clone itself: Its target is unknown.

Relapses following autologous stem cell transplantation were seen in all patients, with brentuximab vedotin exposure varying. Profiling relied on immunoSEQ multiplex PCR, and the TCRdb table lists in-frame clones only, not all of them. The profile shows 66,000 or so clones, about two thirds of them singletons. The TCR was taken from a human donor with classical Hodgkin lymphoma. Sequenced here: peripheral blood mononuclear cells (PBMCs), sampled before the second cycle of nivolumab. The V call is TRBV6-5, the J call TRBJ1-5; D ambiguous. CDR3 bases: TGTGCCAGCAGCCACAGCGGGGGCAATCAGCCCCAGCATTTT. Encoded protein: CASSHSGGNQPQHF.